The rows below give T cell receptor beta chains drawn from one sample of a study of blood T cells in healthy people across ages. TCRdb re-derived calls from the 5' RACE reads in MiXCR, one entry per CDR3 protein. The sample shows about 640,000 distinct CDR3 sequences, roughly three fifths of them seen only once. The material sequenced was blood. The receptors shown here come from a man aged 55 to 70 in good health. Both conserved end residues are part of each CDR3. The order of the fields is D gene, V gene, J gene, clone size, CDR3 DNA, CDR3 protein. A D gene is named only where the DNA matches it firmly. Size is stated for part of the rows, as once, few or many counts, or as a class when the clone is expanded.

>TRBD2|TRBV20-1|TRBJ2-1|NA
TGCAGTGCTGCTAGCGGGGGGGGCTATGAGCAGTTCTTC
CSAASGGGYEQFF
>NA|TRBV19|TRBJ2-5|few
TGTGCCAGTGCTAGAGGGCGTCGGGAGACCCAGTACTTC
CASARGRRETQYF
>TRBD1|TRBV10-2|TRBJ1-6|NA
TGCGCCAGCAGTCGGGACAGTGGAAGCTCCTATAATTCACCCCTCCACTTT
CASSRDSGSSYNSPLHF
>TRBD1|TRBV4-2|TRBJ1-2|few
TGTGCCAGCAGCCAAACCCTCGGACAGGGCTATGGCTACACCTTC
CASSQTLGQGYGYTF
>TRBD1|TRBV6-5|TRBJ1-2|NA
TGTGCCAGCAGTTACTCCGGGACAGGGGAGAGGAATGGCTACACCTTC
CASSYSGTGERNGYTF
>TRBD2|TRBV6-2/TRBV6-3|TRBJ2-5|NA
TGTGCCAGCAGCTCCCTTCGCGCGGGGGGGGAGACCCAGTACTTC
CASSSLRAGGETQYF
>NA|TRBV29-1|TRBJ2-1|few
TGCAGCGTTCTCCCCAATGAGCAGTTCTTC
CSVLPNEQFF
>TRBD2|TRBV4-2|TRBJ2-1|once
TGTGCCAGCAGCCAAGAGACTAGCGGGGGGGCCGTTGAGCAGTTCTTC
CASSQETSGGAVEQFF
>TRBD2|TRBV7-2|TRBJ2-3|NA
TGTGCCAGCAGCAAGGGGACTAGCGGTCTAGATACGCAGTATTTT
CASSKGTSGLDTQYF
>TRBD1|TRBV2|TRBJ1-6|NA
TGTGCCAGCAGCAGACAGGGAAGTAATTCACCCCTCCACTTT
CASSRQGSNSPLHF
>TRBD2|TRBV29-1|TRBJ2-3|NA
TGCAGCACTGCGGGGGGTAGCACAGATACGCAGTATTTT
CSTAGGSTDTQYF
>TRBD2|TRBV27|TRBJ2-3|NA
TGTGCCAGCAGTTTGGGGTACGGGGGGGGCAACACAGACCTTAGCACAGATACGCAGTATTTT
CASSLGYGGGNTDLSTDTQYF
>NA|TRBV2|TRBJ2-7|once
TGTGCCAGCAACCCGGACAGTGGCTACGAGCAGTACTTC
CASNPDSGYEQYF
>TRBD2|TRBV28|TRBJ2-1|many
TGTGCCAGCAGCCGGGATGGGGGGGTACGGTTAATCGATGAGCAGTTCTTC
CASSRDGGVRLIDEQFF
>TRBD1|TRBV5-1|TRBJ2-7|few
TGCGCCAGCAGCTCCGGGACAGGGCTGGGAGAGCAGTACTTC
CASSSGTGLGEQYF
>NA|TRBV2|TRBJ1-2|NA
NA
CASSVGSGSLGAYGYIF
>NA|TRBV29-1|TRBJ1-6|few
TGCAGCGTTGAAGAAGTGGCAGGGCACTGGGCTAAGAATAATTCACCCCTCCACTTT
CSVEEVAGHWAKNNSPLHF
>NA|TRBV5-1|TRBJ1-6|NA
TGCGCCAGCAGCTTGGACCGGGACACTAATAATTCACCCCTCCACTTT
CASSLDRDTNNSPLHF
>TRBD1|TRBV12-3/TRBV12-4|TRBJ1-2|NA
TGTGCCAGCAGTCCGCGACCCGGGACAGCATATGGCTTCACCTTC
CASSPRPGTAYGFTF
>TRBD2|TRBV29-1|TRBJ2-1|NA
TGCAGCGTCCCAGCGGGGGGGAACAATGAGCAGTTCTTC
CSVPAGGNNEQFF
>NA|TRBV25-1|TRBJ2-7|few
TGTGCCAGCAGTGAACACGGGTTGGGCGAGCAGTACTTC
CASSEHGLGEQYF
>TRBD2|TRBV20-1|TRBJ2-3|NA
TGCAGTGCTAGAGTCGGACTAGCAGATACGCAGTATTTT
CSARVGLADTQYF
>TRBD2|TRBV20-1|TRBJ2-5|few
TGCAGTGCTAGAGATCGTCTAGCGGGGCCCCAAGAGACCCAGTACTTC
CSARDRLAGPQETQYF
>TRBD1|TRBV7-2|TRBJ2-7|NA
TGTGCCAGCAGCTTGACGACAGGGTACTACGAGCAGTACTTC
CASSLTTGYYEQYF
>NA|TRBV7-9|TRBJ2-3|NA
TGTGCCAGCAGCTTCGGGGAAGGCGTAGATACGCAGTATTTT
CASSFGEGVDTQYF
>NA|TRBV20-1|TRBJ2-7|NA
TGCAGTGCTACCCCCCAGGGGCCTCTCTCCTACGAGCAGTACTTC
CSATPQGPLSYEQYF
>TRBD1|TRBV7-9|TRBJ2-7|NA
TGTGCCAGCAGCGCGGACAGGGGACAGCAGTACTTC
CASSADRGQQYF
>NA|TRBV7-2|TRBJ2-5|few
TGTGCCAGCAGCTTCTCGGCAGAGACCCAGTACTTC
CASSFSAETQYF
>TRBD1|TRBV7-9|TRBJ1-5|NA
TGTGCCAGCAGCTTAGGGACAGGGGATAGCAATCAGCCCCAGCATTTT
CASSLGTGDSNQPQHF
>TRBD2|TRBV3-1|TRBJ2-1|NA
TGTGCCAGCAGCCAAAGGGCTAGCGGGAGTAGGAATGAGCAGTTCTTC
CASSQRASGSRNEQFF
>NA|TRBV20-1|TRBJ2-3|few
TGCAGTGCTAGTTTGGCAGATACGCAGTATTTT
CSASLADTQYF
>TRBD1|TRBV5-1|TRBJ2-5|few
TGTGCCAGCAGTTTAGTAGGACAGGGGAGAGAGACCCAGTACTTC
CASSLVGQGRETQYF
>NA|TRBV27|TRBJ2-4|NA
TGTGCCAGCAGTTTTGGGGTTACAGGAAACATTCTGTACTTC
CASSFGVTGNILYF
>TRBD1|TRBV3-1|TRBJ2-5|few
TGTGCCAGCAGCCAAGATGTGCGACAGGGAAGGGAGCAGTACTTC
CASSQDVRQGREQYF
>NA|TRBV9|TRBJ1-6|few
TGTGCCAGCAGCGTAGCTGGGACTATTAATTCACCCCTCCACTTT
CASSVAGTINSPLHF
>NA|TRBV3-1|TRBJ2-3|NA
TGTGCCAGCAGCCCAAGGCGCGGGGGCACAGATACGCAGTATTTT
CASSPRRGGTDTQYF
>TRBD1|TRBV4-2|TRBJ1-2|NA
TGTGCCAGCAGCCAAGGGGGGAACAGGGGGCGTCCCTATGGCTACACCTTC
CASSQGGNRGRPYGYTF
>NA|TRBV21-1|TRBJ2-7|NA
TGTGCCAGCAGCAAAAAAAGGGGGGAAGGGGCCGAGCAGTACTTC
CASSKKRGEGAEQYF
>NA|TRBV11-2|TRBJ1-3|NA
TGTGCCAGCAGCTTCATGGGGGCGCGAGGAAACACCATATATTTT
CASSFMGARGNTIYF
>NA|TRBV12-3/TRBV12-4|TRBJ2-3|NA
TGTGCCAGCAGTCCAGACCTCGGAGGGAGCACAGATACGCAGTATTTT
CASSPDLGGSTDTQYF
>NA|TRBV6-6|TRBJ2-3|few
TGTGCCAGCACCCCGACAGGCAGTGATACGCAGTATTTT
CASTPTGSDTQYF
>NA|TRBV29-1|TRBJ2-7|many
TGCAGCGTTGAAGATCGGGGACGGGTCTACGAGCAGTACTTC
CSVEDRGRVYEQYF
>NA|TRBV20-1|TRBJ2-7|NA
TGCAGTGCTAGACCCTCCACCCCAAGGGGTTACGAGCAGTACTTC
CSARPSTPRGYEQYF
>TRBD1|TRBV15|TRBJ1-6|few
TGTGCCACCAGCAGAGTGGGACAGGGGTATTCACCCCTCCACTTT
CATSRVGQGYSPLHF
>NA|TRBV3-1|TRBJ2-4|NA
TGTGCCAGCAGCCAGGTCAACATTCAGTACTTC
CASSQVNIQYF
>NA|TRBV20-1|TRBJ1-5|NA
TGCAGTGCTAGAGATATCGGAGCCCTCAGCAATCAGCCCCAGCATTTT
CSARDIGALSNQPQHF
>TRBD1|TRBV6-5|TRBJ1-6|NA
TGTGCCAGCAGCCCGGAGCAGGGGGCTTCACCCCTCCACTTT
CASSPEQGASPLHF
>NA|TRBV28|TRBJ1-2|NA
TGTGCCAGCAGTTTAGGGGCAGGGGTCCATGGCTACACCTTC
CASSLGAGVHGYTF
>TRBD1|TRBV5-1|TRBJ1-1|NA
TGCGCCAGCAGCTTGGAGCCGACAGGGGCGGCTTTCTTT
CASSLEPTGAAFF
>TRBD1|TRBV20-1|TRBJ1-6|NA
TGCAGTGCTTATCCAGCGACAGGGGAGAGTGATTCACCCCTCCACTTT
CSAYPATGESDSPLHF
>TRBD2|TRBV12-3/TRBV12-4|TRBJ2-5|NA
TGTGCCAGCGGTTTACTAGCGGGGGCGAAGACCCAGTACTTC
CASGLLAGAKTQYF
>NA|TRBV27|TRBJ2-1|NA
TGTGCCAGCAGTTTATCGGGGCCCCGCGTGTGGACCGTCGATGAGCAGTTCTTC
CASSLSGPRVWTVDEQFF
>TRBD2|TRBV4-2|TRBJ2-2|NA
TGTGCCAGCAGCCGACTAGCGGCGAACACCGGGGAGCTGTTTTTT
CASSRLAANTGELFF
>NA|TRBV18|TRBJ2-3|NA
TGTGCCAGCTCAGAAAGCGGGCCTTTCACAGATACGCAGTATTTT
CASSESGPFTDTQYF
>NA|TRBV7-9|TRBJ2-2|NA
TGTGCCAGCAGGACAACGAACACCGGGGAGCTGTTTTTT
CASRTTNTGELFF
>TRBD2|TRBV2|TRBJ2-1|NA
TGTGCCAGCACCGTAGCGGGGAACTACAATGAGCAGTTCTTC
CASTVAGNYNEQFF
>NA|TRBV7-2|TRBJ2-2|NA
TGTGCCAGCAGCTTATTCGGGCGGAACACCGGGGAGCTGTTTTTT
CASSLFGRNTGELFF
>TRBD1|TRBV5-1|TRBJ2-5|NA
TGCGCCAGCAGCTTAGGACAGGGGGCTTTCCAAGAGACCCAGTACTTC
CASSLGQGAFQETQYF
>NA|TRBV4-2|TRBJ2-1|many
TGTGCCAGCAGCCACCACACAGGGAGCTCCTACAATGAGCAGTTCTTC
CASSHHTGSSYNEQFF
>TRBD1|TRBV2|TRBJ1-5|NA
TGTGCCAGCAACCAGGGGGCTTTTTCGCAGCCCCAGCATTTT
CASNQGAFSQPQHF